This T cell receptor (beta chain) appears in the sequencing data of a study of cytomegalovirus exposure and HLA in healthy donors. Study-wide results and caveats: Using a false discovery rate of 0.05, a later analysis showed that 16,000 or so TCR beta sequences were associated with HLA alleles.

Notes on this clone: Antigen specificity is unknown.

The PCR had 60 Vbeta and 13 Jbeta primers. Method: immunoSEQ multiplex PCR; TCRdb's copy keeps in-frame clones and lacks some. The profile covers tens of thousands of clones, with 70% to 80% appearing a single time and around 0.63% taken by the ten largest. The source of this sequence is a man aged 30 to 39 in good health and CMV-seronegative. The specimen was PBMCs.

CDR3 in amino acids: CASSPRTGGGHEQYF. In DNA form, the CDR3 reads TGTGCCAGCAGCCCTCGGACAGGGGGGGGCCACGAGCAGTACTTC. V usage is TRBV5-8 and J usage is TRBJ2-7; 10 nucleotides align to TRBD1. The CDR3 has 15 amino acids. Trimming cost V 4 bases and J 5 bases; bases outside gene matches: 9. The germline V gene has CDR1 SGHTS and CDR2 YDEGEE.